The 18 T cell receptor beta chains given below trace back to one sample, sequenced in a study of T cells in Graves' hyperthyroidism and ophthalmopathy. Researchers amplified the TCR beta CDR3 regions from RNA transcripts. When the TCR CDR3 underwent first-round RT-PCR, the HTBI primer set was used. A single record per CDR3 protein comes from TCRdb applying MiXCR to the multiplex PCR reads. The sample yields approximately 400,000 distinct CDR3 sequences, roughly 14% seen once. The specimen sequenced was blood. These receptors came from a woman aged 60-70 years with Graves' hyperthyroidism.

The V and J genes are TRBV6-2 or TRBV6-3 and TRBJ1-6; 8 bases are shared with TRBD1. The CDR3 covers 13 residues. Germline CDR1 and CDR2: MNHEY and SVGEGT. J lost 8 bases, V lost 10 bases, and 7 bases had no gene match. The DNA for the CDR3 is TGTGCCACCCGACAGGGGATGCATTCACCCCTCCACTTT. Its translation: CATRQGMHSPLHF.

This clonotype was seen at least ten times. The rearrangement links TRBV10-2 to TRBJ1-4; the D gene is possibly TRBD1 (5 bases). The CDR3 runs to 16 residues. V was pared by 3 bases and J by 5 bases, with 16 bases between. CDR1 is WSHSY, CDR2 SAAADI, per germline. The CDR3 DNA sequence: TGCGCCAGCAGTGACTATGCACCAGGGAGAAATGAAAAACTGTTTTTT. Encoded protein: CASSDYAPGRNEKLFF.

This clonotype occurred many times. The CDR3 here is CSARGRGLVEGDTQYF. In DNA, the CDR3 is TGCAGTGCTAGAGGTCGAGGACTAGTGGAGGGAGATACGCAGTATTTT. The chain links TRBV20-1 to TRBJ2-3, with TRBD2 matching 7 bases. The V and J ends lost 1 base and 5 bases, in that order; junction bases with no gene match: 12. The CDR3 consists of 16 residues. Germline loops: CDR1 DFQATT, CDR2 SNEGSKA (reference sequence).

This clonotype was found many times. The CDR3 region has the DNA TGTGCCAGCAGTTTGGAGGGCCACCGAACTCCCTACGAGCAGTACTTC. This sequence encodes CASSLEGHRTPYEQYF. The chain uses TRBV27 and TRBJ2-7; TRBD2 is a possible D gene (6 bases). The CDR3 length is 16 residues. Trimming stripped 3 bases from V and 2 bases from J, with 17 bases between. Germline assignment: CDR1 MNHEY and CDR2 SMNVEV (reference sequence).

This clonotype was detected ten times or more. The chain couples TRBV2 to TRBJ2-7; possibly TRBD2 for D (5 bases). The germline V and J ends were trimmed by 0 bases and 2 bases, with 17 bases remaining between them. The germline V gene encodes CDR1 SNHLY and CDR2 FYNNEI. The CDR3 totals 17 residues. The DNA for the CDR3 is TGTGCCAGCAGTGAAGCGGAGGTGGCCAGCAAAACCTACGAGCAGTACTTC. Protein: CASSEAEVASKTYEQYF.

This chain connects TRBV9 to TRBJ2-3, with 11 bases that match TRBD2. Trimming at V came to 3 bases and at J to 5 bases, leaving 2 bases not matched to a gene. Germline values: CDR1 SGDLS, CDR2 YYNGEE. CDR3 length: 14 amino acids. Here the CDR3 reads CASSAGTSGDTQYF. The DNA of the CDR3 is TGTGCCAGCAGCGCAGGGACTAGCGGAGATACGCAGTATTTT.

The chain employs TRBV27 and TRBJ2-7; the D gene could be TRBD1 or TRBD2 (5 bases each). The CDR3 totals 12 residues. Germline loops: CDR1 MNHEY, CDR2 SMNVEV (reference sequence). V lost 3 bases and J 6 bases, leaving 9 bases between the germline ends. The CDR3 sequence is CASSFTRGEQYF. The CDR3 DNA reads TGTGCCAGCAGTTTTACGAGGGGCGAGCAGTACTTC.

The rearrangement joins TRBV29-1 to TRBJ1-1; D is unresolved. This CDR3 comprises 13 residues. Germline V CDR1 and CDR2: SQVTM, ANQGSEA. The V and J ends lost 8 bases and 0 bases respectively, with 13 bases between them. The CDR3 region is CSTSRNLNTEAFF. CDR3 bases: TGCAGCACCTCCCGGAACTTGAACACTGAAGCTTTCTTT.

The chain links TRBV12-3 or TRBV12-4 to TRBJ2-2; D gene unclear. Between the trimmed V and J ends, which lost 5 bases and 0 bases, there was a span of 10 bases. This CDR3 has 15 amino acids. The CDR3 DNA follows: TGTGCCAGCAGTCTTAATCCGTCGAACACCGGGGAGCTGTTTTTT. Protein: CASSLNPSNTGELFF.

This clonotype has at least ten counts. The chain joins TRBV27 to TRBJ2-4; 8 bases fit TRBD2. Trimming cost V 4 bases and J 2 bases; bases outside gene matches: 7. The CDR3 spans 16 residues. Germline CDR1 MNHEY, CDR2 SMNVEV (reference sequence). The CDR3, as DNA: TGTGCCAGCAGTTACACACGGGGGGGGTCCAAAAACATTCAGTACTTC. Translation: CASSYTRGGSKNIQYF.

This clonotype came up many times. The chain combines TRBV24-1 with TRBJ2-5, with 7 bases matching TRBD1. Germline V CDR1 and CDR2: KGHDR, SFDVKD. J was trimmed by 3 bases and V by 4 bases; bases with no gene match: 10. The CDR3 length is 16 residues. Written as DNA, the CDR3 is TGTGCCACCAGTGACAACCGTGGTGACAGGGAAGAGACCCAGTACTTC. Its translation is CATSDNRGDREETQYF.

This clonotype was counted between two and nine times. This chain joins TRBV29-1 and TRBJ2-2; D ambiguous. Germline CDR1 is SQVTM and CDR2 is ANQGSEA. V shed 3 bases and J shed 4 bases, with 9 bases lying between them. CDR3 length: 13 amino acids. This CDR3 reads CSVETGLTGELFF. The CDR3, as DNA: TGCAGCGTTGAGACCGGGCTCACCGGGGAGCTGTTTTTT.

This clonotype was counted ten times or more. The chain joins TRBV6-1 to TRBJ1-6, with 7 bases fitting TRBD1. Germline trimming cut 6 bases from V and 8 bases from J; bases unmatched to any gene: 10. CDR3 length equals 15 residues. Germline CDR1 MNHNS, CDR2 SASEGT. CDR3 coding DNA: TGTGCCAGCAGCGCTATTACAGGGGTCGATTCACCCCTCCACTTT. It translates to CASSAITGVDSPLHF.

This clonotype came up many times. This chain's CDR3 is CASSAARAEVSYEQYF. The CDR3 DNA reads TGTGCCAGCAGTGCTGCTCGGGCGGAGGTCTCCTACGAGCAGTACTTC. This chain joins TRBV27 and TRBJ2-7; D is possibly TRBD2 (5 bases). The germline gives CDR1 MNHEY, CDR2 SMNVEV (reference sequence). V was trimmed by 5 bases and J by 0 bases, leaving 17 bases between them. This CDR3 has 16 residues.

This clonotype was seen at least ten times. The chain uses TRBV7-9 and TRBJ2-1; D is unresolved. Trimming stripped 5 bases from V and 2 bases from J, with 7 bases between. Germline CDR1 is SEHNR and CDR2 is FQNEAQ (reference sequence). The CDR3 loop spans 13 amino acids. The CDR3 DNA sequence: TGTGCCAGCAGCCCCCGGCCCTACAATGAGCAGTTCTTC. Its translation: CASSPRPYNEQFF.

This clonotype was counted many times. The chain employs TRBV12-3 or TRBV12-4 and TRBJ2-7, with TRBD2 matching 7 bases. The CDR3 extends over 14 amino acids. Trimming cost V 3 bases and J 3 bases; bases outside gene matches: 5. Here the CDR3 reads CASSLRTRRYEQYF. For the CDR3, the DNA is TGTGCCAGCAGTTTGCGGACTAGACGCTACGAGCAGTACTTC.

The gene calls are TRBV6-1 and TRBJ2-1; 10 bases line up with TRBD2. Germline V gene lookup returns CDR1 MNHNS and CDR2 SASEGT. The CDR3 covers 15 residues. The V segment lost 7 bases and the J segment 8 bases; nucleotides outside the gene matches: 11. The CDR3, as DNA: TGTGCCAGCACGGGCTCTAGCGGGAGCATGGATGAGCAGTTCTTC. It translates to CASTGSSGSMDEQFF.

This clonotype turned up a few times. The J gene is TRBJ2-5, the V gene TRBV30; TRBD1 is a possible D gene (6 bases). The CDR3 covers 15 residues. V was trimmed by 1 base and J by 5 bases, leaving 17 bases between them. Germline lookup yields CDR1 GTSNPN and CDR2 SVGIG (reference sequence). In DNA, the CDR3 is TGTGCCTGGAGTGCAGCCCAGGGGTGGGGGGAGACCCAGTACTTC. This codes for CAWSAAQGWGETQYF.